This TCR beta chain was recovered during a study of T cells in Graves' hyperthyroidism and ophthalmopathy. Findings of the study overall: Ophthalmopathy and stable hyperthyroidism were separated by a 13 V-J model.

Authors of the study amplified TCR beta CDR3 regions from RNA transcripts. Initially, a first-round RT-PCR of the TCR CDR3 employed the HTBI primer set. TCRdb independently ran MiXCR on the multiplex PCR reads; one entry per CDR3 protein. Counted here are a few hundred thousand distinct CDR3 sequences, about 20% occurring once; the ten biggest clones make up about half. This clonotype has just a few counts. Its matching antigen is unknown. This CDR3 spans 14 amino acids. CDR1 and CDR2 (germline): LGHDT, YNNKEL (reference sequence). The ends were cut back, 2 bases at V and 3 bases at J, with 8 bases in the middle. Clinical Activity Scores of at least 3, NOSPECS grades of at least 4 and durations under 3 months characterized ophthalmopathy patients. The study excluded patients with uncontrolled infection, other autoimmune disease, pregnancy or lactation. Using around 10 ml of fresh peripheral blood, PBMCs were prepared.

This TCR was recovered from a woman in her 70s with Graves' ophthalmopathy. The chain uses TRBV3-1 and TRBJ2-1, with D maybe TRBD2 (5 bases). Sequenced input: blood. The CDR3 is CASSQPTNYNEQFF. Written as DNA, the CDR3 is TGTGCCAGCAGCCAACCGACTAACTACAATGAGCAGTTCTTC.